This T cell receptor (beta chain) was captured in a study of cytomegalovirus exposure and HLA in healthy donors. This clone was detected a few times. Trimming took off 5 bases at V and 5 bases at J, with 10 bases between the two ends. CDR1 is SEHNR and CDR2 is FQNEAQ in the germline V gene (reference sequence). CDR3 length: 13 residues. The PCR employed 60 Vbeta primers together with 13 Jbeta primers. Produced via immunoSEQ multiplex PCR; TCRdb's table is partial and in-frame only. Of over 100,000 clones listed, 8% to 9.5% were seen once; the top ten hold 5% to 7%. This receptor was obtained from a man aged 35 to 55 in good health and CMV-seronegative. Sequenced sample: PBMCs. V is TRBV7-9 and J is TRBJ1-5, with D possibly being TRBD1 (6 bases). The CDR3 is CASSTGQYQPQHF. The CDR3 DNA follows: TGTGCCAGCAGCACCGGACAGTATCAGCCCCAGCATTTT.